This TCR beta chain was profiled in a study of shared clonotypes between healthy human individuals. Here immunoSEQ multiplex PCR was the method, and the copy in TCRdb shows in-frame clones only, minus some. The sample yields millions of clones, around nine tenths seen once. Study donors comprised healthy, HIV-negative adults devoid of recent acute infection or vaccination. Germline V gene lookup returns CDR1 SGHVS and CDR2 FNYEAQ. V dropped 1 base and J dropped 5 bases, with 17 bases sitting between them. The CDR3 loop spans 16 amino acids. The sequence came from a young man in good health. This chain connects TRBV7-6 to TRBJ2-5; TRBD1 is a possible D gene (6 bases). Source material: naive CD4+ T cells sorted from blood. Documented subset: CD45RA+ positively selected. CDR3 sequence (DNA): TGTGCCAGCAGCTTAGGATGGACAGATTTTTATGAGACCCAGTACTTC. This sequence encodes CASSLGWTDFYETQYF. The full variable domain, completed using reference TRBV7-6 and TRBJ2-5, is GAGVSQSPRYKVTKRGQDVALRCDPISGHVSLYWYRQALGQGPEFLTYFNYEAQQDKSGLPNDRFSAERPEGSISTLTIQRTEQRDSAMYRCASSLGWTDFYETQYFGPGTRLLVL.